Included here is one T cell receptor beta chain sequence, with context. No antigen is known for it. This PCR relied on a set of 60 Vbeta primers and 13 Jbeta primers. In the original analysis: Later reanalysis found about 78 million unique TCR beta chains, roughly 9.9 million of them shared. The data were produced by immunoSEQ multiplex PCR, yet TCRdb's version contains in-frame clones alone and is incomplete. V and J calls plus clone size are reproduced from that table; the DNA served to infer D and trimming. The sample has around 300,000 clones, just under 85% seen once; the top ten hold roughly 2%. V gave up 5 bases and J gave up 3 bases, with 13 bases separating them. The CDR3 contains 14 residues. CDR1 KGHSH and CDR2 LQKENI come from the germline V gene. These data originate in a study of cytomegalovirus exposure and HLA in healthy donors. Study in general: One earlier analysis, a look at 150 million to 200 million T cells, found roughly 120 million unique TCR beta sequences.

Regarding the study as a whole: Researchers reported in a later analysis that common viral pathogens appeared linked to several top clusters.

V usage is TRBV18 and J usage is TRBJ1-2; possible D gene TRBD1, 5 bases. This TCR was recovered from a woman aged 40 to 49 in good health and CMV-seropositive. Sequencing was done on a sample of PBMCs. The CDR3 DNA reads as TGTGCCAGCTCAGAATTCGACAGCGACTATGGCTACACCTTC. Translated: CASSEFDSDYGYTF.